The clone carrying this T cell receptor (beta chain) came up once. The antigen remains undetermined. This record comes from a study of shared clonotypes between healthy human individuals. Points from the study as a whole: In general, naive subsets displayed greater estimated richness than memory subsets did. Clonotype sharing among the donors was expected to vary with sequencing depth. Clonotypes shared by all four donors outscored non-shared clonotypes in generation probability. Represented genetic and exposure-history diversity was restricted by having few donors.

The assay was immunoSEQ multiplex PCR, and TCRdb's table has in-frame clones only and misses some. The sample shows some 1 million clones, about 74% of them seen only once. The sequenced sample consisted of memory CD4+ T cells sorted from blood. The subset denotes: CD45RA-negative fraction. The origin of this receptor is a man aged 18 to 29 in good health.

The CDR3 DNA reads as TGCGCCAGCAGCTGGTCCTTGGGCAACTCCTACGAGCAGTACTTC. Protein: CASSWSLGNSYEQYF. V is TRBV5-1 and J is TRBJ2-7, with D unclear. Trimming shortened V by 3 bases and J by 0 bases, and 13 bases separated the two germline ends. CDR1 and CDR2 from the germline V gene are SGHRS and YFSETQ. The CDR3 runs 15 residues.